This passage covers 17 T cell receptor beta chains from one sample sequenced in a study of T cell responses to AZD1222 COVID-19 vaccine (dated by TCRdb to about 2021). Interpreted using the paper, the time point label stands for: about 28 days (+/-7) after the second vaccine dose. Taken with the paper, the label for treatment or condition translates to: meningococcal conjugate vaccine given as trial control. The library was produced with the immunoSEQ multiplex PCR assay. TCRdb's version of the immuneACCESS table is confined to in-frame rearrangements and falls short of the full clone set. An unresolved V gene accounts for under half of the shortfall where checked; the remainder is of unknown origin. The sample table records about 170,000 clones; just under 90% of these occur just once. In total, the top ten clones hold 3.5% to 5.5% of the sample. The source material was peripheral blood, sampled 28 days after the second dose of the MenACWY control vaccine. Receptor source: an adult who received the MenACWY meningococcal vaccine as a control.

The gene calls are TRBV5-1 and TRBJ1-1; 7 nucleotides agree with TRBD1. This CDR3 contains 16 residues. Germline values: CDR1 SGHRS, CDR2 YFSETQ. V shed 4 bases, J shed 0 bases, and the junction held 9 bases outside the gene matches. The CDR3 sequence: CASSDRDRNMNTEAFF. CDR3 nucleotide sequence: TGCGCCAGCAGCGACCGGGACAGAAACATGAACACTGAAGCTTTCTTT.

The rearrangement links TRBV19 to TRBJ1-4; D uncertain. Trimming left V 9 bases short and J 4 bases short, with 15 bases between. CDR3 length equals 14 residues. From germline, CDR1 is LNHDA and CDR2 SQIVND (reference sequence). The chain's CDR3 is CASRSGVNNEKLFF. DNA of the CDR3: TGTGCCAGCCGTTCCGGGGTGAATAATGAAAAACTGTTTTTT.

The rearrangement links TRBV18 to TRBJ1-2; 9 bases map to TRBD1. V lost 1 base to trimming and J lost 6 bases; unmatched junction nucleotides: 3. Per germline, CDR1 KGHSH and CDR2 LQKENI. The length of the CDR3 is 14 residues. Written as DNA, the CDR3 is TGTGCCAGCTCACCACGGGACAGGGCGGATGGCTACACCTTC. Translation: CASSPRDRADGYTF.

The gene calls are TRBV9 and TRBJ2-5, with TRBD2 identical over 8 bases. V dropped 2 bases and J dropped 5; count of bases not matched to a gene: 5. This CDR3 spans 14 amino acids. Germline CDR1 and CDR2: SGDLS and YYNGEE. The CDR3 sequence is CASSVRAGEETQYF. CDR3 coding DNA: TGTGCCAGCAGCGTCCGAGCGGGAGAGGAGACCCAGTACTTC.

Turning to this clone: The identical CDR3 is also encoded by other nucleotide sequences in the sample. This chain links TRBV3-1 (or the pseudogene TRBV3-2) with TRBJ1-3; 7 bases map to TRBD1. This CDR3 is 13 amino acids long. Germline V gene sequence: CDR1 LGHDT, CDR2 YNNKEL (reference sequence). The trim removed 5 bases at V and 4 bases at J, leaving 2 bases unmatched. This CDR3 is CASSLGQGNTIYF. The CDR3 DNA reads TGTGCCAGCAGCTTGGGACAGGGAAACACCATATATTTT.

The chain joins TRBV28 to TRBJ2-7; D might be TRBD2 (6 bases). This CDR3 is 16 amino acids long. Germline CDR1 is MDHEN and CDR2 is SYDVKM. Between the trimmed V and J ends, which lost 3 bases and 0 bases, there was a span of 15 bases. In DNA, the CDR3 is TGTGCCAGCAGTTTTCGGAGGGAGGTCAGCTCCTACGAGCAGTACTTC. It codes for CASSFRREVSSYEQYF.

The J gene is TRBJ1-4, the V gene TRBV28; D might be TRBD1 (5 bases). The CDR3 totals 17 residues. The germline gives CDR1 MDHEN, CDR2 SYDVKM. The V gene lost 5 bases and the J gene lost 3 bases, with 19 bases spanning the gap. CDR3 sequence reads: CASSPHRGRGPNEKLFF. The CDR3 bases are TGTGCCAGCAGTCCGCATCGAGGCCGGGGCCCTAATGAAAAACTGTTTTTT.

The gene calls are TRBV7-2 and TRBJ1-4, with D maybe TRBD1 (5 bases). The CDR3 sequence is 14 residues long. Trimming shortened V by 4 bases and J by 8 bases, and 14 bases separated the two germline ends. Germline CDR1 is SGHTA and CDR2 is FQGNSA. The CDR3 DNA sequence: TGTGCCAGCAGCTATCTATACCAGGGAGAAAAACTGTTTTTT. Protein product: CASSYLYQGEKLFF.

This rearrangement joins TRBV4-3 to TRBJ2-7; 9 bases fit TRBD1. The CDR3 totals 16 residues. Germline CDR1 reads LGHNA; CDR2 reads YSLEER. V was pared by 0 bases and J by 5 bases, with 8 bases of the junction left unmatched. The CDR3 sequence is CASSQDVGTGSNEQYF. DNA of the CDR3: TGCGCCAGCAGCCAAGATGTGGGGACAGGGTCAAACGAGCAGTACTTC.

V usage is TRBV9 and J usage is TRBJ2-7, with TRBD2 matching over 7 bases. The CDR3 length is 14 residues. V trimming: 6 bases; J trimming: 6 bases; junction bases outside the gene matches: 12. CDR1 SGDLS and CDR2 YYNGEE come from the germline V gene. Written as DNA, the CDR3 is TGTGCCAGCACTAAGGGACTACCGCCTTCCGAGCAGTACTTC. Translation gives CASTKGLPPSEQYF.

This chain connects TRBV6-5 to TRBJ2-1, with TRBD2 as a possible D gene (6 bases). The V and J ends lost 6 bases and 9 bases respectively, with 15 bases between them. Germline CDR1 and CDR2: MNHEY and SVGAGI. This CDR3 has 13 residues. CDR3 in DNA: TGTGCCAGCAGCAACGACTGGGGAGGTGAGCAGTTCTTC. It codes for CASSNDWGGEQFF.

This chain links TRBV19 with TRBJ1-2; 8 bases match TRBD1. The germline CDR1 and CDR2 sequences are LNHDA and SQIVND (reference sequence). The V and J ends lost 6 bases and 7 bases, in that order; junction bases with no gene match: 10. The CDR3 is 14 amino acids. As DNA, the CDR3 is TGTGCCAGTAGCTCGACAGGGGCGAGTATTGGCTACACCTTC. Amino acids: CASSSTGASIGYTF.

This chain connects TRBV25-1 to TRBJ1-2; D remains ambiguous. This CDR3 comprises 12 residues. Trimming removed 3 bases at V and 8 bases at J, with 10 bases between. Germline-derived CDR1 and CDR2 are MGHDK and SYGVNS. This chain's CDR3 is CASSEALRGYTF. The DNA for the CDR3 is TGTGCCAGCAGTGAGGCACTGCGAGGCTACACCTTC.

The genes are TRBV27 and TRBJ2-7; the D gene is possibly TRBD1 (7 bases). CDR3 length equals 14 residues. V lost 6 bases, J lost 3 bases, and 15 bases lay in between. CDR1 is MNHEY and CDR2 is SMNVEV in the germline V gene (reference sequence). The CDR3 loop reads CASSAGQGGYEQYF. As DNA, the CDR3 is TGTGCCAGCAGCGCCGGCCAGGGGGGCTACGAGCAGTACTTC.

A note on this clone: Other DNA sequences in the sample encode the same CDR3. The chain recombines TRBV20-1 with TRBJ1-3; D is unresolved. Looked up from germline, CDR1 is DFQATT and CDR2 is SNEGSKA (reference sequence). The CDR3 sequence is 11 residues long. Trimming removed 3 bases from V and 3 bases from J, with 3 bases in between. The CDR3 here is CSARVGNTIYF. The DNA of the CDR3 is TGCAGTGCTAGGGTTGGAAACACCATATATTTT.

The chain is built from TRBV10-3 and TRBJ2-3, with 8 bases aligning to TRBD2. This CDR3 region has 14 residues. Germline values: CDR1 ENHRY, CDR2 SYGVKD. The trim removed 4 bases at V and 6 bases at J, leaving 6 bases unmatched. CDR3 residues: CAISAPREGDTQYF. The CDR3 DNA reads as TGTGCCATCAGTGCTCCTCGGGAGGGGGATACGCAGTATTTT.

The V gene is TRBV7-8, the J gene TRBJ2-2, with no clear D. Trimming stripped 1 base from V and 8 bases from J, with 14 bases between. This CDR3 region has 15 residues. The V gene's germline CDR1 is SGHVS and CDR2 FQNEAQ. In nucleotides, the CDR3 is TGTGCCAGCAGCTTAGGTGGTAGTATGAAAGGGGAGCTGTTTTTT. Protein sequence: CASSLGGSMKGELFF.